This TCR beta chain was sequenced for a study of T cell changes during pregnancy in multiple sclerosis (dated by TCRdb to about 2019). Broadly, across the study: The study looked at changes in the T cell repertoire across pregnancy in women with multiple sclerosis.

The library was produced with the immunoSEQ multiplex PCR assay. In TCRdb, the immuneACCESS table is reduced to in-frame sequences with V and J assigned. These tables do not hold every clone; where another copy was compared, an unresolved V gene accounts for under half, and the others remain unexplained. This sample holds 65,000 to 95,000 clones; 94% were observed only once. About 1% of the sample is taken by the ten largest. The junction carries 15 bases between V and J, which are trimmed by 1 base and 4 bases respectively. The germline V gene sets CDR1 to SGHDT and CDR2 to YYEEEE. Its CDR3 holds 16 amino acids, cysteine through phenylalanine. The DNA shown is the 48-base CDR3, in frame from base 1. Details on this clone: Its antigen remains unidentified. Within one base of it there is no much larger clone, and no base qualities were kept.

The receptor's source is a female donor in good health, enrolled as a control in a pregnancy study. The chain employs TRBV5-6 and TRBJ1-5; 6 matching bases give a weak D call of TRBD1. The sample in question was peripheral blood, obtained in the second trimester of pregnancy. DNA sequence: TGTGCCAGCAGCTTGTGGGACAAGTTATCAAATCAGCCCCAGCATTTT. It translates as CASSLWDKLSNQPQHF.